These T cell receptor beta chains were read from a single sample in a study of blood T cell repertoires in COVID-19. Measured with immunoSEQ multiplex PCR; TCRdb has only the in-frame clones, and not every one. The sample records 85,000 to 130,000 clones, 76% being singletons. Sample: peripheral blood. The receptors shown here come from an elderly man with COVID-19, enrolled during active disease. Each CDR3 is given with its conserved first and last residue. A D gene is named only where the DNA matches it firmly. Size values are once, few and many counts, or a class for expanded clones, and some rows have none.

>TRBJ2-7|TRBD1|-|TRBV7-2
TGTGCCAGCAGCTTTAAAGCGGACAGGAACTACGAGCAGTACTTC
CASSFKADRNYEQYF
>TRBJ2-5|TRBD2|-|TRBV11-3
TGTGCCAGCAGCTTAGAGGGAAAGGGGCTAGCGGGAGTCGGAGAGACCCAGTACTTC
CASSLEGKGLAGVGETQYF
>TRBJ2-3|TRBD1|-|TRBV5-1
TGCGCCAGCAGCCCCACAGGGGATTGGACAGATACGCAGTATTTT
CASSPTGDWTDTQYF
>TRBJ1-5|-|-|TRBV9
TGTGCCAGCAGCGTAGGGGAGGATCAGCCCCAGCATTTT
CASSVGEDQPQHF
>TRBJ2-5|-|-|TRBV7-9
TGTGCCAGCAGGCCGACAACGGGAGCCCAAGAGACCCAGTACTTC
CASRPTTGAQETQYF
>TRBJ2-3|TRBD1|-|TRBV6-6
TGTGCCAGCAGTTACAACAGGGGACCCCCGGATACGCAGTATTTT
CASSYNRGPPDTQYF
>TRBJ1-2|TRBD1|few|TRBV7-6
TGTGCCAGCAGCCAGACAGGGGGAGCCTATGGCTACACCTTC
CASSQTGGAYGYTF
>TRBJ1-6|TRBD1|few|TRBV11-2
TGTGCCAGCAGCTTAGCGAACGTAGGGACAGGGACTTCACCCCTCCACTTT
CASSLANVGTGTSPLHF
>TRBJ2-7|-|-|TRBV6-5
TGTGCCAGCAGTTACTCGAGGACAAAAGCCTACGAGCAGTACTTC
CASSYSRTKAYEQYF
>TRBJ2-7|-|-|TRBV7-8
TGTGCCAGCAGCTCCGGGAGAGAGCAGTACTTC
CASSSGREQYF
>TRBJ1-2|-|-|TRBV4-3
TGCGCCAGCAGCCAAGGCCGTACAGGGTTCTGGGCCTATGGCTACACCTTC
CASSQGRTGFWAYGYTF